This is a list of T cell receptor beta chains from one sample in a study of cytomegalovirus exposure and HLA in healthy donors. Clones were read by immunoSEQ multiplex PCR, and TCRdb kept only the in-frame ones, dropping some. This sample has over 150,000 clones, with 60% to 85% found just once. The sample was PBMCs. Receptors originate from a woman in her forties or fifties in good health and CMV-seropositive. The CDR3 runs from the conserved cysteine through the conserved F or W. The D gene is left open where the match is weak. Only part of the rows carry a size: once, few, many, or a class if the clone is expanded.

TGTGCCACCTGTCGAGGGGCAGGGGACACTTACGAGCAGTACTTC	CATCRGAGDTYEQYF	NA	TRBJ2-7	TRBV10-3	NA
TGCGCCAGCAGCTTGGGCCCCTCGGGGGATACGCAGTATTTT	CASSLGPSGDTQYF	NA	TRBJ2-3	TRBV5-1	NA
TGTGCCAGCAGTGTCGTCCAGGGGGGCAATAGCAATCAGCCCCAGCATTTT	CASSVVQGGNSNQPQHF	TRBD1	TRBJ1-5	TRBV2	NA
TGTGCCAGCAGCCCCCAACGGGCAACTAATGAAAAACTGTTTTTT	CASSPQRATNEKLFF	NA	TRBJ1-4	TRBV11-2	NA
TGTGCCAGCAGCCCTGACATTCCCACGTTCTCCTACGAGCAGTACTTC	CASSPDIPTFSYEQYF	NA	TRBJ2-7	TRBV7-9	once
TGCGCCAGCAGCCAAGAAGGCGGCAGGGGCAGCGGGGAGCTGTTTTTT	CASSQEGGRGSGELFF	NA	TRBJ2-2	TRBV4-3	NA
TGTGCCAGCAGCTTAGTAGTAGTGGGGCTAGCGGTAGCCAAAAACATTCAGTACTTC	CASSLVVVGLAVAKNIQYF	TRBD2	TRBJ2-4	TRBV7-2	NA
TGTGCCAGTAGTACGAACAGGCCTTGGGTGAGTGGCTACACCTTC	CASSTNRPWVSGYTF	NA	TRBJ1-2	TRBV19	NA
TGTGCCAGCAGCCAAACCGGGGGGACTGGGACGCAGTATTTT	CASSQTGGTGTQYF	TRBD2	TRBJ2-3	TRBV7-2	NA
TGTGCCAGCAGCTTCGCTGGGGGGGGCACAGATACGCAGTATTTT	CASSFAGGGTDTQYF	TRBD2	TRBJ2-3	TRBV5-4	NA
TGCGCCAGCAGCTACCGTTCTAGCGGGGACAATGAGCAGTTCTTC	CASSYRSSGDNEQFF	TRBD2	TRBJ2-1	TRBV4-3	NA
TGTGCCAGCAGTGCAACAGGGGGCGCGGCTGAAGCTTTCTTT	CASSATGGAAEAFF	TRBD1	TRBJ1-1	TRBV6-4	NA
TGCGCCAGCAGCTTGCGAGGGGGCTCTGAAGCTTTCTTT	CASSLRGGSEAFF	TRBD1	TRBJ1-1	TRBV5-1	many
TGCGCCAGCAGCCAAGATGGCCTAGCGGGAGGTCCTAGCTCCTACAATGAGCAGTTCTTC	CASSQDGLAGGPSSYNEQFF	TRBD2	TRBJ2-1	TRBV4-1	NA
TGCGCCAGCAGCTTGGAGCCAGGGCGAAATGAGCAGTTCTTC	CASSLEPGRNEQFF	NA	TRBJ2-1	TRBV5-1	NA
TGTGCCAGCAGCCACGAGACCAGCGGGAGTTTAAATGAGCAGTTCTTC	CASSHETSGSLNEQFF	TRBD2	TRBJ2-1	TRBV14	NA
TGCAGCGTTAAACCGACAGGGGGAGGTACTGAAGCTTTCTTT	CSVKPTGGGTEAFF	TRBD1	TRBJ1-1	TRBV29-1	few
TGCGCCAGCAGCTTGGGTAGTGAAAAACTGTTTTTT	CASSLGSEKLFF	NA	TRBJ1-4	TRBV5-1	NA
TGTGCCAGCAGTTACCGGACACCTGGAAACACCATATATTTT	CASSYRTPGNTIYF	NA	TRBJ1-3	TRBV6-5	NA
TGTGCCAGCAGCTTCGGTTGGGCCCTCCCTCGGGACTACACCTTC	CASSFGWALPRDYTF	NA	TRBJ1-2	TRBV7-9	NA
TGTGCCAGCAGTCAGCGGTTCTCCGGGTCGTATGGCTACACCTTC	CASSQRFSGSYGYTF	NA	TRBJ1-2	TRBV27	NA
TGTGCCAGCAGTGACCGGACAGGGGGGACTAGGAACTATGGCTACACCTTC	CASSDRTGGTRNYGYTF	TRBD1	TRBJ1-2	TRBV6-1	NA
TGTGCCATCAGCCGGGACAGGGGACTACGGGAGCAGTACTTC	CAISRDRGLREQYF	TRBD1	TRBJ2-7	TRBV10-3	NA
TGTGCCATCAGTGCCACCGGGACAGAGGGGGGTGGCTACACCTTC	CAISATGTEGGGYTF	TRBD1	TRBJ1-2	TRBV10-3	NA
TGTGCTAGCAGCTTAGCCCGCGGGCCCCAAGAGACCCAGTACTTC	CASSLARGPQETQYF	NA	TRBJ2-5	TRBV7-7	NA
TGTGCTAGCAGCTTAGCCGGGAAGGGGGTCTCCGGGGAGCTGTTTTTT	CASSLAGKGVSGELFF	NA	TRBJ2-2	TRBV7-7	NA
TGTGCCAGCAGCCCCCGGGTGAGTGGCGGATCAGATACGCAGTATTTT	CASSPRVSGGSDTQYF	NA	TRBJ2-3	TRBV27	NA
TGTGCCAGCAGCTTTGGGACTAGCCGTTACGAGCAGTACTTC	CASSFGTSRYEQYF	TRBD2	TRBJ2-7	TRBV5-6	NA
TGTGCCAGCAGCAAGGGCGGGAGTCGCTCGTACGAGCAGTACTTC	CASSKGGSRSYEQYF	TRBD2	TRBJ2-7	TRBV7-2	NA
TGTGCCAGCAGCTCTCAGGGTGACACTGAAGCTTTCTTT	CASSSQGDTEAFF	NA	TRBJ1-1	TRBV9	NA
TGTGCCAGCAGTTATTGGCGGGGGATGAATGAAAAACTGTTTTTT	CASSYWRGMNEKLFF	NA	TRBJ1-4	TRBV5-5	NA
TGTGCCAGCAGCCAGCGGGGACAGGGGGGCTACAATGAGCAGTTCTTC	CASSQRGQGGYNEQFF	TRBD1	TRBJ2-1	TRBV4-2	NA
TGTGCCAGCAGTTTAATAGCGGGAACCTACAATGAGCAGTTCTTC	CASSLIAGTYNEQFF	TRBD2	TRBJ2-1	TRBV6-5	NA
TGTGCCAGCTCACAACTCAGGGATTCACCCCTCCACTTT	CASSQLRDSPLHF	NA	TRBJ1-6	TRBV18	NA
TGTGCCAGCAGTGGGACAGGGCATGGAAACACCATATATTTT	CASSGTGHGNTIYF	TRBD1	TRBJ1-3	TRBV6-6	NA